These 23 T cell receptor beta chains were all obtained from the same sample, sequenced in a study of cytomegalovirus exposure and HLA in healthy donors. TCRdb's table, derived via immunoSEQ multiplex PCR, lists solely in-frame clones and lacks some. Found here are 82,000 or so clones, 90% to 95% of them singletons; the top ten hold 0.69%. The sequenced sample was PBMCs. Source of these receptors: a woman under 30 in good health and CMV-seronegative.

The chain joins TRBV28 to TRBJ2-7, with 12 bases identical to TRBD2. Trimming took 5 bases from V and 4 from J; bases not matched to a gene: 6. The length of the CDR3 is 15 residues. CDR1 and CDR2 from the germline V gene are MDHEN and SYDVKM. CDR3 loop: CASSRPTSGRYEQYF. The DNA for the CDR3 is TGTGCCAGCAGTCGCCCAACTAGCGGGAGGTACGAGCAGTACTTC.

The chain links TRBV4-1 to TRBJ2-7, with 8 nucleotides matching TRBD1. The J segment lost 5 bases and the V segment lost 5 bases, leaving 8 bases of the junction unmatched. CDR3 length: 14 amino acids. The germline V gene has CDR1 MGHRA and CDR2 YSYEKL. CDR3 sequence reads: CASSTRTGINEQYF. Here the CDR3 DNA reads TGCGCCAGCAGCACACGGACAGGGATTAACGAGCAGTACTTC.

CDR3 DNA: TGTGCCAGCAGCGTCCCCGGGACTTACGGATACGAGCAGTACTTC. As protein: CASSVPGTYGYEQYF. The genes are TRBV9 and TRBJ2-7, with D perhaps TRBD2 (6 bases). Germline V gives CDR1 SGDLS, CDR2 YYNGEE. CDR3 size: 15 residues. The V end was cut by 2 bases, the J end by 4 bases, with 16 bases between.

This chain links TRBV10-3 with TRBJ1-1; D uncertain. There are 14 residues in the CDR3. The germline CDR1 and CDR2 sequences are ENHRY and SYGVKD. Trimming stripped 4 bases from V and 6 bases from J, with 15 bases between. This CDR3 is CAISALGRAPEAFF. CDR3 sequence (DNA): TGTGCCATCAGTGCCCTAGGGAGGGCACCTGAAGCTTTCTTT.

The CDR3 region has the DNA TGTGCCAGCAGTTTCCCGACTAGCGGGGTCACAGATACGCAGTATTTT. Its translation is CASSFPTSGVTDTQYF. This sequence joins TRBV28 and TRBJ2-3; 11 bases fit TRBD2. Germline-derived CDR1 and CDR2 are MDHEN and SYDVKM. The CDR3 runs to 16 residues. The J segment lost 2 bases and the V segment lost 3 bases, leaving 4 bases of the junction unmatched. The entire variable domain, with the rest obtained from reference TRBV28 and TRBJ2-3, is as follows: DVKVTQSSRYLVKRTGEKVFLECVQDMDHENMFWYRQDPGLGLRLIYFSYDVKMKEKGDIPEGYSVSREKKERFSLILESASTNQTSMYLCASSFPTSGVTDTQYFGPGTRLTVL.

This clone has a handful of counts. One junction end disagrees with the germline gene, perhaps due to a read error. The chain has TRBV10-3 and TRBJ2-7, with a possible D match to TRBD2 (5 bases). This CDR3 is 14 amino acids long. Germline lookup yields CDR1 ENHRY and CDR2 SYGVKD. CDR3 loop: CAISDELDSFEQYF. The CDR3 nucleotides read TGTGCCATCAGTGACGAACTAGACTCCTTCGAGCAGTACTTC.

This chain links TRBV6-5 with TRBJ1-1, with D perhaps TRBD1 (5 bases). Trimming cost V 6 bases and J 1 base, with 15 bases left between them. Looked up from germline, CDR1 is MNHEY and CDR2 is SVGAGI. The CDR3 spans 15 residues. CDR3 in DNA: TGTGCCAGCAGCCCCGCAGAAGGGGCGAACACTGAAGCTTTCTTT. Translated, it gives CASSPAEGANTEAFF.

The chain joins TRBV23-1 to TRBJ2-5, with 8 bases aligning to TRBD1. TRBV23-1 is sorted into the ORF group, with uncertain function. Germline trimming cut 6 bases from V and 5 bases from J; bases unmatched to any gene: 8. The CDR3 sequence is 14 residues long. The CDR3 loop is CASSPMRDRETQYF. The CDR3 bases are TGCGCCAGCAGCCCAATGCGGGACAGGGAGACCCAGTACTTC.

The chain has TRBV29-1 and TRBJ2-1; a weak D match, TRBD2 (5 bases). The CDR3 sequence is 12 residues long. V lost 2 bases and J lost 6, with 8 bases in between. Germline loops: CDR1 SQVTM, CDR2 ANQGSEA. The CDR3 nucleotides are TGCAGCGTTGAAAAGCGGCCCAATGAGCAGTTCTTC. As protein: CSVEKRPNEQFF.

This rearrangement joins TRBV15 to TRBJ1-5, with 11 bases lining up with TRBD1. CDR3 size: 15 residues. The trim removed 0 bases at V and 9 bases at J, leaving 4 bases unmatched. The V gene's germline CDR1 is LNHNV and CDR2 YYDKDF (reference sequence). The CDR3 sequence: CATSRDGTGGRPQHF. For the CDR3, the DNA is TGTGCCACCAGCAGAGATGGGACAGGGGGAAGGCCCCAGCATTTT.

Notes on this clone: This sample also contains other DNA sequences that code for the same CDR3. The V and J genes are TRBV10-2 and TRBJ2-1; D is perhaps TRBD1 (6 bases). The V end lost 7 bases, the J end lost 1 base, and 11 bases lay between the germline ends. Germline V gene data show CDR1 as WSHSY and CDR2 as SAAADI. The CDR3 contains 14 residues. The CDR3 sequence is CASTPDSSYNEQFF. The DNA of the CDR3 is TGCGCCAGCACTCCGGACAGTTCCTACAATGAGCAGTTCTTC.

This chain joins TRBV5-1 and TRBJ2-7; D is uncertain. The germline CDR1 and CDR2 sequences are SGHRS and YFSETQ. CDR3 length: 17 residues. Between the trimmed V and J ends, which lost 0 bases and 2 bases, there was a span of 18 bases. Written as DNA, the CDR3 is TGCGCCAGCAGCTTGGTCAGTCCCGCTCTTACGCCCTACGAGCAGTACTTC. This encodes CASSLVSPALTPYEQYF.

The genes are TRBV10-3 and TRBJ2-5, with 8 bases fitting TRBD2. The CDR3 sequence is 15 residues long. From germline, CDR1 is ENHRY and CDR2 SYGVKD. The V gene end was trimmed by 0 bases and the J gene end by 5 bases; junction bases not matched to a gene: 5. The CDR3 loop reads CAISESAGGMETQYF. CDR3 DNA: TGTGCCATCAGTGAGTCGGCGGGAGGTATGGAGACCCAGTACTTC.

V and J are TRBV29-1 and TRBJ2-7, with 7 nucleotides matching TRBD2. The CDR3 has 12 amino acids. CDR1 is SQVTM, CDR2 ANQGSEA, per germline. V was pared by 7 bases and J by 7 bases, with 10 bases of the junction left unmatched. DNA for the CDR3: TGCAGCGGTGGGGGGGGGAGGGTTGAGCAGTACTTC. Amino acid sequence: CSGGGGRVEQYF.

This chain links TRBV11-2 with TRBJ2-2; 10 bases are a match to TRBD2. The CDR3 loop spans 14 amino acids. Germline V gene sequence: CDR1 SGHAT, CDR2 FQNNGV. Germline trimming cut 5 bases from V and 7 bases from J; bases unmatched to any gene: 4. CDR3 sequence: CASSSGGAGGELFF. The CDR3 DNA reads as TGTGCCAGCAGCAGCGGGGGGGCCGGCGGGGAGCTGTTTTTT.

The V call is TRBV9, the J call TRBJ1-2; D ambiguous. Germline assignment: CDR1 SGDLS and CDR2 YYNGEE. The CDR3 extends over 15 amino acids. Trimming left V 3 bases short and J 5 bases short, with 17 bases between. The CDR3: CASSAGLGRRYGYTF. The CDR3, as DNA: TGTGCCAGCAGCGCCGGGCTAGGGAGACGATATGGCTACACCTTC.

This clone was observed once. V is TRBV6-5 and J is TRBJ2-5; the D is unclear. Matching the DNA end better, TRBJ2-7 makes the J call doubtful. CDR3 length: 15 amino acids. From germline, CDR1 is MNHEY and CDR2 SVGAGI. CDR3 amino acids: CASSPIPARIYEQYF. The CDR3 DNA reads as TGTGCCAGCAGCCCAATCCCCGCCAGGATCTACGAGCAGTACTTC.

This clone was seen only once. The chain couples TRBV7-2 to TRBJ2-5, with no clear D. Trimming took off 7 bases at V and 7 bases at J, with 16 bases between the two ends. CDR3 length: 13 amino acids. Germline V CDR1 and CDR2: SGHTA, FQGNSA. The CDR3 is CASTTATEVTQYF. CDR3 coding DNA: TGTGCCAGCACCACTGCGACCGAGGTGACCCAGTACTTC.

V and J are TRBV5-4 and TRBJ1-2; D remains unclear. CDR1 SGHNT and CDR2 YYREEE come from the germline V gene (reference sequence). V was clipped by 0 bases and J by 4 bases, with 4 bases between them. There are 12 residues in the CDR3. CDR3: CASSLDRYGYTF. The DNA of the CDR3 is TGTGCCAGCAGCTTGGATCGCTATGGCTACACCTTC.

This chain connects TRBV4-1 to TRBJ2-3, with TRBD1 identical over 8 bases. Germline trimming cut 1 base from V and 4 bases from J; bases unmatched to any gene: 4. Germline assignment: CDR1 MGHRA and CDR2 YSYEKL. The CDR3 loop spans 15 amino acids. CDR3 amino acids: CASSQANRGADTQYF. The DNA of the CDR3 is TGCGCCAGCAGCCAAGCGAACAGGGGGGCAGATACGCAGTATTTT.

The chain recombines TRBV5-4 with TRBJ2-7; 13 bases are shared with TRBD2. The CDR3 has 16 residues. Germline-derived CDR1 and CDR2 are SGHNT and YYREEE (reference sequence). V was clipped by 3 bases and J by 7 bases; unmatched bases: 10. This chain's CDR3 is CASSSGLAGELGEQYF. The CDR3 DNA reads as TGTGCCAGCAGCTCCGGACTAGCGGGAGAGTTGGGGGAGCAGTACTTC. Full variable domain (missing parts from reference TRBV5-4 and TRBJ2-7): ETGVTQSPTHLIKTRGQQVTLRCSSQSGHNTVSWYQQALGQGPQFIFQYYREEENGRGNFPPRFSGLQFPNYSSELNVNALELDDSALYLCASSSGLAGELGEQYFGPGTRLTVT.

This rearrangement joins TRBV28 to TRBJ2-1, with TRBD2 identical over 13 bases. The germline CDR1 and CDR2 sequences are MDHEN and SYDVKM. The J segment lost 6 bases and the V segment lost 5 bases, leaving 10 bases of the junction unmatched. This CDR3 is built from 17 residues. Here the CDR3 DNA reads TGTGCCAGCAGTCCGTCACTAGCGGGAGGGCCCGGCAATGAGCAGTTCTTC. Amino acid sequence: CASSPSLAGGPGNEQFF. Looking up the rest from reference TRBV28 and TRBJ2-1 gives the full variable domain: DVKVTQSSRYLVKRTGEKVFLECVQDMDHENMFWYRQDPGLGLRLIYFSYDVKMKEKGDIPEGYSVSREKKERFSLILESASTNQTSMYLCASSPSLAGGPGNEQFFGPGTRLTVL.

This chain connects TRBV28 to TRBJ1-4; no clear D gene. Trimming removed 6 bases at V and 0 bases at J, with 17 bases between. In germline, CDR1 is MDHEN, CDR2 SYDVKM. The CDR3 contains 17 residues. The CDR3 DNA reads TGTGCCAGCAGAAATATAAGAAGGAGAGCAACTAATGAAAAACTGTTTTTT. It specifies CASRNIRRRATNEKLFF.